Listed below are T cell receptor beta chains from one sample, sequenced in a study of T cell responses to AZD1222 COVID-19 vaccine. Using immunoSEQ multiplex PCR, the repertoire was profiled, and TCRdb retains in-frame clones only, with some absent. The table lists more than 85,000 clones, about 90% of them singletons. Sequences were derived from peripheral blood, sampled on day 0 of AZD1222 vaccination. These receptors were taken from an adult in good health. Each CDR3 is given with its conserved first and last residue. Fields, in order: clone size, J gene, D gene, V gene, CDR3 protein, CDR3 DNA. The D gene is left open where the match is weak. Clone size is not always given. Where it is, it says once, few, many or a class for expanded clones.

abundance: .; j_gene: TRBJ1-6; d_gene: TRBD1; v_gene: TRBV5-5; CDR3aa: CASNRGAGQGGFSPLHF; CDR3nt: TGTGCCAGCAACCGAGGAGCGGGACAGGGGGGATTTTCACCCCTCCACTTT
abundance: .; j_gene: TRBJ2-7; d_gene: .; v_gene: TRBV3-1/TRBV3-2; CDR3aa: CASSLLGGEQYF; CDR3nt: TGTGCCAGCAGCCTTCTGGGGGGCGAGCAGTACTTC
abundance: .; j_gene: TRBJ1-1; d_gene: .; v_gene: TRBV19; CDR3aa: CASSIGAEAFF; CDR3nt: TGTGCCAGTAGTATAGGGGCTGAAGCTTTCTTT
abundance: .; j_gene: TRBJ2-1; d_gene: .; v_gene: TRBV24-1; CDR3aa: CATRDSSYNEQFF; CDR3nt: TGTGCCACCAGGGACAGCTCCTACAATGAGCAGTTCTTC
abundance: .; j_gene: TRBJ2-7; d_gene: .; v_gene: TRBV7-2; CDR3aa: CASSLQGTYEQYF; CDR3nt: TGTGCCAGCAGCTTACAGGGGACCTACGAGCAGTACTTC
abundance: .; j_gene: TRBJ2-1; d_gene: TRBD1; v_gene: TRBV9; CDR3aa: CASSARARTGWNEQFF; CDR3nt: TGTGCCAGCAGCGCCCGAGCTAGGACAGGGTGGAATGAGCAGTTCTTC
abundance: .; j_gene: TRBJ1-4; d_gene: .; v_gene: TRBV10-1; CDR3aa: CASSDEWVRTNEKLFF; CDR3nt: TGCGCCAGCAGTGACGAATGGGTTAGGACTAATGAAAAACTGTTTTTT
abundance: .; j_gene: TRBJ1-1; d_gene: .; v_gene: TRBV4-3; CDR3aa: CASSQREWNTEAFF; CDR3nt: TGCGCCAGCAGCCAAAGGGAGTGGAACACTGAAGCTTTCTTT
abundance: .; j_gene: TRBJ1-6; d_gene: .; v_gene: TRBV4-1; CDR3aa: CASSQVGASYNSPLHF; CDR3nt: TGCGCCAGCAGCCAAGTGGGGGCCTCCTATAATTCACCCCTCCACTTT
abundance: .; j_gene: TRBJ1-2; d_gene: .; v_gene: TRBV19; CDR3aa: CASSMRQVYGYTF; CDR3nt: TGTGCCAGTAGTATGCGTCAAGTCTATGGCTACACCTTC
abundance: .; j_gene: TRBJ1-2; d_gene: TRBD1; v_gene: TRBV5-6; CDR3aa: CASSPSGGYGYTF; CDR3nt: TGTGCCAGCAGCCCGTCAGGGGGCTATGGCTACACCTTC
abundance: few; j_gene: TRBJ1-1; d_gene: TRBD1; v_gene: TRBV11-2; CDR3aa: CASSPRTGIMNTEAFF; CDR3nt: TGTGCCAGCAGTCCTAGGACAGGCATCATGAACACTGAAGCTTTCTTT
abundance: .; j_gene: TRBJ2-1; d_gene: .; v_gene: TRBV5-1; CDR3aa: CASMNYNEQFF; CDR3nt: TGCGCCAGCATGAATTACAATGAGCAGTTCTTC
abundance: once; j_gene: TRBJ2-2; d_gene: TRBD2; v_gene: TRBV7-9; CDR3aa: CASSPLAGSNTGELFF; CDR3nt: TGTGCCAGCAGCCCACTAGCGGGCTCGAACACCGGGGAGCTGTTTTTT
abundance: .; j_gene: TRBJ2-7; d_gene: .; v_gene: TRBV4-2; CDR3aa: CASSQHRDSSYEQYF; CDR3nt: TGTGCCAGCAGCCAACACCGGGACTCATCCTACGAGCAGTACTTC
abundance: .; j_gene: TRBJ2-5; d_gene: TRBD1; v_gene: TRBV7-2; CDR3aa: CASKIAPDRAETQYF; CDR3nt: TGTGCCAGCAAAATAGCCCCCGACAGGGCTGAGACCCAGTACTTC
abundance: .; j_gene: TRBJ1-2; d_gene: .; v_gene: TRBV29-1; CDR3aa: CSVWKGYYGYTF; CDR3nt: TGCAGCGTTTGGAAGGGGTACTATGGCTACACCTTC
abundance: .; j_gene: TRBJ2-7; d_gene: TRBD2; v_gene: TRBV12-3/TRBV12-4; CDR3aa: CASTSGMSEQYF; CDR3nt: TGTGCCAGTACTAGCGGGATGAGCGAGCAGTACTTC
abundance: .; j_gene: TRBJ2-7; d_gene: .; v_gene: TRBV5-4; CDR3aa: CASSLPYSSYEQYF; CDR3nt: TGTGCCAGCAGCTTACCTTATTCCTCCTACGAGCAGTACTTC
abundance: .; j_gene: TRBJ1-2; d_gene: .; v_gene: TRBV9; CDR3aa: CASSVSGANYGYTF; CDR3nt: TGTGCCAGCAGCGTATCAGGGGCTAACTACGGCTACACCTTC
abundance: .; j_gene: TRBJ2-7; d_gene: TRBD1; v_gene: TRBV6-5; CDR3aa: CASSRQGGTSYEQYF; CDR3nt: TGTGCCAGCAGTCGACAGGGGGGTACCTCCTACGAGCAGTACTTC
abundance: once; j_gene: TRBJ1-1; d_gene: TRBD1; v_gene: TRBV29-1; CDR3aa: CSVLGTGRSNTEAFF; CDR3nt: TGCAGCGTGCTAGGGACAGGGAGGTCGAACACTGAAGCTTTCTTT
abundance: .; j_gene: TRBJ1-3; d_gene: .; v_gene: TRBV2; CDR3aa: CASSHSRNTIYF; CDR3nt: TGTGCCAGCAGCCATTCGAGAAACACCATATATTTT
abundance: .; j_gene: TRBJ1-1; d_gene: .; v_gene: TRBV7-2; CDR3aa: CASSPYLNTEAFF; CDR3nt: TGTGCCAGCAGTCCCTATTTGAACACTGAAGCTTTCTTT
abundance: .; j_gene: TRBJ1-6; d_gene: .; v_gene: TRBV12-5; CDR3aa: CASGFGRVNRYNSPLHF; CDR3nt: TGTGCTAGTGGTTTTGGTAGGGTAAATCGTTATAATTCACCCCTCCACTTT
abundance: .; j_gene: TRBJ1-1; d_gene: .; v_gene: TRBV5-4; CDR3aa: CASSTPGRTLAPSTEAFF; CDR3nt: TGTGCCAGCAGCACCCCGGGACGGACCCTCGCTCCGAGTACTGAAGCTTTCTTT
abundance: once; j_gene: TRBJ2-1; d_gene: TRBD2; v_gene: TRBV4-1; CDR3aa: CASSPGEGGSYNEQFF; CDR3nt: TGCGCCAGCAGCCCCGGGGAGGGTGGCTCCTACAATGAGCAGTTCTTC
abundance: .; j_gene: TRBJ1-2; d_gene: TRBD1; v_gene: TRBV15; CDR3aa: CATSNGDTGEANYGYTF; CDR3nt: TGTGCCACCAGCAATGGGGATACAGGGGAGGCTAACTATGGCTACACCTTC
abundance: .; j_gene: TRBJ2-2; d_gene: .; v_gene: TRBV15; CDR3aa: CATSTRPNTGELFF; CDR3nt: TGTGCCACCAGCACCCGACCGAACACCGGGGAGCTGTTTTTT
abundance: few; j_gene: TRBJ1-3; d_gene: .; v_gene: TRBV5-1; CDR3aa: CASSLGGSEDTIYF; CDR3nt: TGCGCCAGCAGTCTCGGGGGTAGCGAAGACACCATATATTTT
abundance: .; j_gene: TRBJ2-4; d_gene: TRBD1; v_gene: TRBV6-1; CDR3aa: CASSERDRGIAKNIQYF; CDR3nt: TGTGCCAGCAGTGAAAGAGACAGGGGAATAGCCAAAAACATTCAGTACTTC
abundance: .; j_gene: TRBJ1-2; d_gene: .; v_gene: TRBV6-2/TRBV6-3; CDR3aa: CASSYDNRLAYGYTF; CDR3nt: TGTGCCAGCAGTTATGATAACAGGCTCGCCTATGGCTACACCTTC
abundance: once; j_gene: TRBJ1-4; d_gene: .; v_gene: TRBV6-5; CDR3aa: CASTGTNFNEKLFF; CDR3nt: TGTGCCAGCACCGGGACAAACTTTAATGAAAAACTGTTTTTT
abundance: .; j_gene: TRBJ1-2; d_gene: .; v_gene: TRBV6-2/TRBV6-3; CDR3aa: CASSLTLTSYYGYTF; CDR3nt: TGTGCCAGCAGTCTAACCCTGACCTCTTACTATGGCTACACCTTC
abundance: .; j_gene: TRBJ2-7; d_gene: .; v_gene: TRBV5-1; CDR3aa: CASSLISGAVAEQYF; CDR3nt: TGCGCCAGCAGCTTGATTAGTGGGGCGGTGGCCGAGCAGTACTTC
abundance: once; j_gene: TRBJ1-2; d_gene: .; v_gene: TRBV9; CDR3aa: CASSVASGTGYTF; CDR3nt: TGTGCCAGCAGCGTAGCTTCCGGTACTGGCTACACCTTC
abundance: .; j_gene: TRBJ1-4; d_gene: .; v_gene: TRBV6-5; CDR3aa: CASSSYMEVHEKLFF; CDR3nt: TGTGCCAGCAGCAGTTATATGGAGGTGCATGAAAAACTGTTTTTT
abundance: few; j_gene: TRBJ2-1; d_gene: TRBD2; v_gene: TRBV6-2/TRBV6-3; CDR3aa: CASSAPQRGLTEQFF; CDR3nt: TGTGCCAGCAGTGCCCCCCAGCGGGGATTAACCGAGCAGTTCTTC
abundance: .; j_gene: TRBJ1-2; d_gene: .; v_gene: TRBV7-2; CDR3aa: CASSLDRVNFYGYTF; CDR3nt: TGTGCCAGCAGCTTAGACAGGGTTAACTTCTATGGCTACACCTTC
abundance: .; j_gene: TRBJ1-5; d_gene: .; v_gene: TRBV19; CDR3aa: CASSIRAESSNQPQHF; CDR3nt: TGTGCCAGTAGTATCCGCGCGGAGAGTAGCAATCAGCCCCAGCATTTT
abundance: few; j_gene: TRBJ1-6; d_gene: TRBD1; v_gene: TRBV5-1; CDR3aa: CASSFTGADSPLHF; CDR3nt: TGCGCCAGCAGCTTCACAGGGGCTGATTCACCCCTCCACTTT